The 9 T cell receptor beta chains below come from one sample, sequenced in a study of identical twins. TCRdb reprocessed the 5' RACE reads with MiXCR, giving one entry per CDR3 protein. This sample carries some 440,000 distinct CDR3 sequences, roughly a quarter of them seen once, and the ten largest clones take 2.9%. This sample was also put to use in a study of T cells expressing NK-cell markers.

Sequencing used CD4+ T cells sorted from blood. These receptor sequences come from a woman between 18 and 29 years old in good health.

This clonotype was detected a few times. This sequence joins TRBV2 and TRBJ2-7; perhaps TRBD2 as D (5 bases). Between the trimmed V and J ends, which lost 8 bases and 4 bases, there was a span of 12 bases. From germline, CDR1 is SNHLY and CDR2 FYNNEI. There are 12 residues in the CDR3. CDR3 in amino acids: CASFGRTYEQYF. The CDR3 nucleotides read TGTGCCAGCTTCGGACGGACTTACGAGCAGTACTTC.

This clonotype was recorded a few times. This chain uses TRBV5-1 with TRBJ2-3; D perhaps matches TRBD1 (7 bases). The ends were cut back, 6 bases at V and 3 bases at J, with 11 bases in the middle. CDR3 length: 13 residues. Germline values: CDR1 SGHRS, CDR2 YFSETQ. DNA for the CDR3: TGCGCCAGCACTCAGGGGGGAACAGATACGCAGTATTTT. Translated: CASTQGGTDTQYF. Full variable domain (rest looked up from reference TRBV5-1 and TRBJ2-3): KAGVTQTPRYLIKTRGQQVTLSCSPISGHRSVSWYQQTPGQGLQFLFEYFSETQRNKGNFPGRFSGRQFSNSRSEMNVSTLELGDSALYLCASTQGGTDTQYFGPGTRLTVL.

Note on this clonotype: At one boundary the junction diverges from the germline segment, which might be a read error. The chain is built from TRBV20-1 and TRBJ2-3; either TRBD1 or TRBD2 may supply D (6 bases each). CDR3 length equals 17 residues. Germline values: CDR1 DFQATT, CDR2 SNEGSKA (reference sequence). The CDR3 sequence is CSAGDRGTQHLTDTQYF. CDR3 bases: TGCAGTGCTGGAGATCGCGGGACACAGCATCTCACAGATACGCAGTATTTT.

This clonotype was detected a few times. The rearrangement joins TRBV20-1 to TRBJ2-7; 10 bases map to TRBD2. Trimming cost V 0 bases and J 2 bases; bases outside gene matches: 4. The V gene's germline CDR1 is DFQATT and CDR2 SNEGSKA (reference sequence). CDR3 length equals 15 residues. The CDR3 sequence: CSARDWTSGTYEQYF. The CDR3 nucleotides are TGCAGTGCTAGAGATTGGACTAGCGGAACCTACGAGCAGTACTTC.

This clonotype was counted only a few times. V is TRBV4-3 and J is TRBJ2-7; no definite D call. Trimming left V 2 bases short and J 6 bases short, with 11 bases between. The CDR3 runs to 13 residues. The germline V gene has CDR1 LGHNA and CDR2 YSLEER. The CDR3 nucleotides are TGCGCCAGCAGCCAAAACCCGAGTCGCGAGCAGTACTTC. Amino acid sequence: CASSQNPSREQYF.

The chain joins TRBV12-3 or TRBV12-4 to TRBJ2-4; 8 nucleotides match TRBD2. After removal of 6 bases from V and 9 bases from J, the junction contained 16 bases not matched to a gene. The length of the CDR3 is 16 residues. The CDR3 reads CASSRGLAGGQGIQYF. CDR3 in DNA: TGTGCCAGCAGCCGGGGGTTGGCGGGGGGCCAGGGCATTCAGTACTTC.

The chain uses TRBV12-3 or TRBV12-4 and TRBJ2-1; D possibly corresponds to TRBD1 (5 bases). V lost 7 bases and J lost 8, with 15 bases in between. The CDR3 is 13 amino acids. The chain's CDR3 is CASTDQGNDEQFF. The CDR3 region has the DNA TGTGCCAGCACGGACCAGGGTAACGATGAGCAGTTCTTC.

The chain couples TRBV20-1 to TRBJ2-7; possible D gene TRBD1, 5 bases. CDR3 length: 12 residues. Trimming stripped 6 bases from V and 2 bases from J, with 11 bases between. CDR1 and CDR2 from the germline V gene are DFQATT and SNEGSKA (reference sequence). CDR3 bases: TGCAGTGCCCTAGACAGACCCTACGAGCAGTACTTC. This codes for CSALDRPYEQYF.

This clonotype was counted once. The CDR3 DNA follows: TGTGCCAGCAGCTGGACAGGGGGAACCCAGTACTTC. Encoded protein: CASSWTGGTQYF. The rearrangement links TRBV13 to TRBJ2-5; 10 bases are shared with TRBD1. With V trimmed by 4 bases and J by 8 bases, 1 base remained unmatched. CDR3 length equals 12 residues. The germline V gene encodes CDR1 PRHDT and CDR2 FYEKMQ (reference sequence).